This T cell receptor (beta chain) was sequenced for a study of regulatory T cells in long-lasting Graves disease. Study findings and constraints: Persistent disease exhibited a predilection for TRBV28, TRBJ1-2 and TRBJ2-5.

The time point was: persistent/refractory GD, antithyroid drugs over 5 years with positive TRAb. There was RNA extracted from PBMCs, and the TCR library was made from it. American Thyroid Association guidelines served as the basis for diagnosing Graves' disease. As a group, patients came from one endocrinology department in Xi'an, China. With V trimmed by 7 bases and J by 6 bases, 6 bases remained unmatched. The CDR3 is 15 residues long. Germline V gives CDR1 MDHEN, CDR2 SYDVKM. A remark on this clonotype: The target antigen is unknown. One base away lies a much larger clone, so this may be a sequencing read error.

Construction of the TCR beta libraries employed iRepertoire HTBI primers in conjunction with Arm-PCR of CDR3 regions. A single record per CDR3 protein comes from TCRdb applying MiXCR to the multiplex PCR reads. The table shows 300,000 to 350,000 distinct CDR3 sequences, with roughly 21% occurring only once. V is TRBV28 and J is TRBJ2-2; 12 bases fit TRBD2. This sequence originates from a female donor with Graves disease. Specimen: peripheral blood mononuclear cells (PBMCs), collected when the disease was refractory, from a patient treated with antithyroid drugs. CDR3 sequence: CASNRLAGDAGELFF. In nucleotides, the CDR3 is TGTGCCAGCAACAGACTAGCGGGAGACGCCGGGGAGCTGTTTTTT.